This T cell receptor beta chain was captured by sequencing in a study of Tregs in tolerant kidney transplant recipients. About the research overall: Sorting of CD4+CD25+CD127- cells followed 3-day belatacept mixed lymphocyte reactions, sometimes with approximately five-day graft donor restimulation. Antibodies separated recipient from donor cells.

CDR3 length: 16 amino acids. V shed 10 bases and J 0 bases; nucleotides not matched to a gene: 10. CDR1 and CDR2 (germline): ENHRY, SYGVKD. Sequencing used immunoSEQ multiplex PCR; TCRdb keeps in-frame clones, though not all of them. This repertoire shows tens of thousands of clones, roughly four fifths found once; its top ten account for 2% to 2.5%. As to this clone: Its antigen remains unknown.

V is TRBV10-3 and J is TRBJ2-3, with TRBD2 matching 10 bases. The sequencing input was Tregs from blood cultured with allogeneic cells. The origin of this receptor is a human donor in good health. CDR3 in DNA: TGTGCCACCGAAACAGCGGGGGGGTTCAGCACAGATACGCAGTATTTT. Amino acid sequence: CATETAGGFSTDTQYF.